This TCR beta chain was obtained from a study of technical replicates of blood from several donors. This clone was detected once. The CDR3 has 12 amino acids. V lost 3 bases and J 0 bases, leaving 3 bases between the germline ends. Looked up from germline, CDR1 is SGHAT and CDR2 is FQNNGV. Sequencing was performed with immunoSEQ multiplex PCR; in TCRdb, only in-frame clones are kept and a portion is missing. The sample records approximately 73,000 clones, just under 95% being singletons. The source material was T cells isolated from PBMCs. The chain has TRBV11-2 and TRBJ2-7; no clear D. The clonotype was recovered from a human donor in good health. The CDR3 region has the DNA TGTGCCAGCAGCTTTATCTCCTACGAGCAGTACTTC. It encodes CASSFISYEQYF.